Below are 32 T cell receptor beta chains sequenced from a single sample in a study of control samples from healthy donors and cancer patients. Produced via immunoSEQ multiplex PCR; TCRdb's table is partial and in-frame only. Of 25,000 to 35,000 clones listed, roughly 78% were seen once; the top ten hold less than 25%. Input material: PBMCs. Receptor source: a man aged 60 to 75 with head and neck cancer.

This rearrangement joins TRBV21-1 to TRBJ2-3. TRBV21-1 is a known pseudogene. The CDR3 extends over 14 amino acids. The CDR3 loop is CASRQSSSTDTQYF. The DNA for the CDR3 is TGTGCCAGCAGGCAATCGTCTAGCACAGATACGCAGTATTTT.

J is TRBJ1-5 and V is TRBV28, with D hard to call. From germline, CDR1 is MDHEN and CDR2 SYDVKM. V shed 6 bases and J shed 0 bases, with 9 bases lying between them. The CDR3 covers 14 residues. CDR3 in amino acids: CASRKLVSNQPQHF. The CDR3 nucleotides read TGTGCCAGCAGGAAACTGGTTAGCAATCAGCCCCAGCATTTT.

This clone was observed a handful of times. The chain links TRBV5-6 to TRBJ1-5; 7 nucleotides agree with TRBD1. The CDR3 consists of 15 residues. Germline V gene lookup returns CDR1 SGHDT and CDR2 YYEEEE. V lost 4 bases, J lost 2 bases, and 6 bases stayed unmatched. The CDR3 loop is CASSPGGFGNQPQHF. CDR3 DNA: TGTGCCAGCAGCCCAGGGGGATTCGGCAATCAGCCCCAGCATTTT. The full variable domain, in which reference TRBV5-6 and TRBJ1-5 provide the parts outside the CDR3, is DAGVTQSPTHLIKTRGQQVTLRCSPKSGHDTVSWYQQALGQGPQFIFQYYEEEERQRGNFPDRFSGHQFPNYSSELNVNALLLGDSALYLCASSPGGFGNQPQHFGDGTRLSIL.

This chain uses TRBV28 with TRBJ2-7, with 12 bases matching TRBD1. The CDR3 has 17 residues. Germline V gene lookup returns CDR1 MDHEN and CDR2 SYDVKM. Trimming at V came to 6 bases and at J to 0 bases, leaving 9 bases not matched to a gene. Written as DNA, the CDR3 is TGTGCCAGCAGGAAACCGGGACAGGGGGCGAACTCCTACGAGCAGTACTTC. As protein: CASRKPGQGANSYEQYF.

J is TRBJ1-2 and V is TRBV4-1; 7 nucleotides line up with TRBD1. The junction had 5 bases not matched to a gene; V was cut back by 0 bases and J by 4 bases. In germline, CDR1 is MGHRA, CDR2 YSYEKL. The CDR3 spans 15 residues. The CDR3 DNA follows: TGCGCCAGCAGCCAAGATCCCAGGGGGGTCTATGGCTACACCTTC. Its protein product is CASSQDPRGVYGYTF.

The chain recombines TRBV2 with TRBJ1-1; D uncertain. Trimming removed 7 bases at V and 2 bases at J, with 14 bases between. The germline V gene has CDR1 SNHLY and CDR2 FYNNEI. This CDR3 comprises 14 residues. The CDR3 DNA reads TGTGCCAGCAAATCGACGAGCGGCAACACTGAAGCTTTCTTT. Translating it yields CASKSTSGNTEAFF.

The chain recombines TRBV27 with TRBJ2-2; 11 bases are shared with TRBD1. CDR1 and CDR2 from the germline V gene are MNHEY and SMNVEV (reference sequence). The junction had 10 bases not matched to a gene; V was cut back by 6 bases and J by 4 bases. The length of the CDR3 is 17 residues. The CDR3 loop is CASSSPAGTGGTGELFF. The CDR3 nucleotides are TGTGCCAGCAGCTCCCCCGCCGGGACAGGGGGCACCGGGGAGCTGTTTTTT.

The chain combines TRBV30 with TRBJ1-1; D may be TRBD1 (6 bases). The germline V gene encodes CDR1 GTSNPN and CDR2 SVGIG (reference sequence). V dropped 0 bases and J dropped 3 bases, with 14 bases sitting between them. CDR3 length: 15 amino acids. CDR3 amino acids: CAWSVLWGRDTEAFF. CDR3 DNA sequence: TGTGCCTGGAGTGTATTGTGGGGGCGCGACACTGAAGCTTTCTTT.

The rearrangement joins TRBV5-1 to TRBJ1-2, with D hard to call. Germline CDR1 is SGHRS and CDR2 is YFSETQ. V was trimmed by 5 bases and J by 4 bases, leaving 9 bases between them. This CDR3 contains 12 residues. CDR3 DNA sequence: TGCGCCAGCAGTTTCTCCAGCTATGGCTACACCTTC. This gives the protein CASSFSSYGYTF.

The V gene is TRBV5-4, the J gene TRBJ2-3, with D possibly TRBD1 on 5 matching bases. With 1 base removed from V and 7 bases from J, the gap between germline ends came to 16 bases. CDR1 is SGHNT and CDR2 is YYREEE in the germline V gene (reference sequence). This CDR3 spans 15 amino acids. CDR3 in amino acids: CASSLIQDPPHTQYF. In DNA, the CDR3 is TGTGCCAGCAGCTTGATACAGGACCCGCCGCATACGCAGTATTTT.

The CDR3 nucleotides are TGTGCCAGCAGTGAATTTACTCAGCCCCAGCATTTT. Translated, it gives CASSEFTQPQHF. The chain recombines TRBV6-1 with TRBJ1-5, with unresolved D. This CDR3 comprises 12 residues. CDR1 is MNHNS, CDR2 SASEGT, per germline. The V and J ends lost 2 bases and 6 bases respectively, with 5 bases between them.

The chain combines TRBV18 with TRBJ1-1; the D gene is possibly TRBD1 (6 bases). The germline gives CDR1 KGHSH, CDR2 LQKENI. The germline V and J ends were trimmed by 2 bases and 4 bases, with 8 bases remaining between them. The CDR3 totals 13 residues. CDR3 coding DNA: TGTGCCAGCTCACCATTCAGGGGCACTGAAGCTTTCTTT. Its translation is CASSPFRGTEAFF.

This chain joins TRBV29-1 and TRBJ2-7; 13 bases are shared with TRBD2. The CDR3 spans 14 residues. Germline CDR1 reads SQVTM; CDR2 reads ANQGSEA. The junction had 3 bases not matched to a gene; V was cut back by 5 bases and J by 2 bases. Here the CDR3 reads CSVWTSGSPYEQYF. The CDR3 DNA reads TGCAGCGTTTGGACTAGCGGGAGTCCCTACGAGCAGTACTTC.

The rearrangement uses TRBV7-2 and TRBJ2-3; D call uncertain. From germline, CDR1 is SGHTA and CDR2 FQGNSA. The V gene lost 5 bases and the J gene lost 0 bases, with 12 bases spanning the gap. The CDR3 totals 15 residues. In nucleotides, the CDR3 is TGTGCCAGCAGCCTCGCTTCGGCCAGCACAGATACGCAGTATTTT. Translating it yields CASSLASASTDTQYF.

This clone turned up a few times. J is TRBJ2-1 and V is TRBV2; D is ambiguous. CDR3 length equals 13 residues. The germline CDR1 and CDR2 sequences are SNHLY and FYNNEI. The ends were cut back, 7 bases at V and 2 bases at J, with 9 bases in the middle. CDR3 nucleotides: TGTGCCAGCAATCCGCCCACCTACAATGAGCAGTTCTTC. Its translation: CASNPPTYNEQFF.

The J gene is TRBJ2-4, the V gene TRBV19; no definite D call. V was cut by 3 bases and J by 0 bases, with 9 bases left in between. Germline CDR1 reads LNHDA; CDR2 reads SQIVND (reference sequence). This CDR3 contains 15 residues. DNA of the CDR3: TGTGCCAGTAGTATCCAACGGTTAGCCAAAAACATTCAGTACTTC. Its protein is CASSIQRLAKNIQYF. The whole variable domain, filled in from reference TRBV19 and TRBJ2-4, reads DGGITQSPKYLFRKEGQNVTLSCEQNLNHDAMYWYRQDPGQGLRLIYYSQIVNDFQKGDIAEGYSVSREKKESFPLTVTSAQKNPTAFYLCASSIQRLAKNIQYFGAGTRLSVL.

The V gene is TRBV5-6, the J gene TRBJ2-7, with D perhaps TRBD2 (5 bases). Germline V CDR1 and CDR2: SGHDT, YYEEEE. Trimming pared 4 bases from V and 0 bases from J, leaving 17 bases between. The CDR3 contains 16 residues. As DNA, the CDR3 is TGTGCCAGCAGCCCCCCCTTAGCGTCCCGCTCCTACGAGCAGTACTTC. This translates into CASSPPLASRSYEQYF.

This clone appeared a single time. The CDR3 region has the DNA TGTGCCAGCAGCTCTTCCGGGACTAACTACAATGAGCAGTTCTTC. It yields the protein CASSSSGTNYNEQFF. This chain links TRBV7-2 with TRBJ2-1; 7 bases map to TRBD2. CDR1 is SGHTA and CDR2 is FQGNSA in the germline V gene. V shed 4 bases and J 3 bases; nucleotides not matched to a gene: 6. The CDR3 covers 15 residues.

CDR3 nucleotide sequence: TGTGCTAGTGCTTGGACCGGTAACACCGGGGAGCTGTTTTTT. It specifies CASAWTGNTGELFF. The chain combines TRBV12-5 with TRBJ2-2; D call uncertain. The germline V gene has CDR1 LGHNT and CDR2 FRNRAP. The ends were cut back, 7 bases at V and 2 bases at J, with 11 bases in the middle. The CDR3 has 14 amino acids. The full variable domain, in which reference TRBV12-5 and TRBJ2-2 provide the parts outside the CDR3, is DARVTQTPRHKVTEMGQEVTMRCQPILGHNTVFWYRQTMMQGLELLAYFRNRAPLDDSGMPKDRFSAEMPDATLATLKIQPSEPRDSAVYFCASAWTGNTGELFFGEGSRLTVL.

This sequence joins TRBV21-1 and TRBJ2-1. TRBV21-1 is listed as a pseudogene. This CDR3 is built from 11 residues. CDR3 nucleotides: TGTGCCAGCTCAACCATCGATGAGCAGTTCTTC. It yields the protein CASSTIDEQFF.

The chain combines TRBV10-3 with TRBJ1-2, with unresolved D. With 2 bases removed from V and 2 bases from J, the gap between germline ends came to 12 bases. Germline loops: CDR1 ENHRY, CDR2 SYGVKD. CDR3 length: 15 amino acids. CDR3 sequence (DNA): TGTGCCATCAGTGAGAGCGGAGCGTCAAACTATGGCTACACCTTC. Encoded protein: CAISESGASNYGYTF.

CDR3 region: CASSLSSREQFF. As DNA, the CDR3 is TGTGCCAGCAGCTTGTCCTCGAGGGAGCAGTTCTTC. The V and J genes are TRBV13 and TRBJ2-1; D call uncertain. There are 12 residues in the CDR3. Looked up from germline, CDR1 is PRHDT and CDR2 is FYEKMQ (reference sequence). V lost 3 bases to trimming and J lost 10 bases, with 10 bases between them.

As concerns this clone: Other DNA sequences within the sample encode an identical CDR3. This chain connects TRBV6-4 to TRBJ2-3; D is uncertain. Germline CDR1 MRHNA, CDR2 SNTAGT. The CDR3 loop spans 13 amino acids. Trimming removed 2 bases at V and 6 bases at J, with 9 bases between. CDR3 bases: TGTGCCAGCAGTGACCGACAAGGGGATACGCAGTATTTT. Its translation is CASSDRQGDTQYF.

This clone counts as medium-sized. The rearrangement links TRBV18 to TRBJ1-2; TRBD1 agrees at 11 bases. The ends lost 3 bases at V and 6 bases at J; junction bases unmatched: 9. This CDR3 is built from 16 residues. Per the germline V gene, CDR1 is KGHSH and CDR2 is LQKENI. The CDR3 sequence is CASSPNTGTGGDGYTF. In DNA form, the CDR3 reads TGTGCCAGCTCACCGAACACCGGGACAGGGGGAGATGGCTACACCTTC.

The chain joins TRBV30 to TRBJ1-1, with D unclear. V lost 2 bases and J lost 2, with 12 bases in between. CDR3 length equals 14 residues. Germline loops: CDR1 GTSNPN, CDR2 SVGIG (reference sequence). CDR3 in DNA: TGTGCCTGGAGTCTCCTGACACCCAACACTGAAGCTTTCTTT. It yields the protein CAWSLLTPNTEAFF.

CDR3 sequence: CASSRPGTENSPLHF. The CDR3 DNA follows: TGTGCCAGCAGTCGACCAGGGACAGAAAATTCACCCCTCCACTTT. This chain uses TRBV4-2 with TRBJ1-6; TRBD1 aligns across 7 bases. Trimming cost V 6 bases and J 7 bases; bases outside gene matches: 9. CDR1 is LGHNA and CDR2 is YNFKEQ in the germline V gene. CDR3 length: 15 amino acids.

The genes are TRBV2 and TRBJ1-5; the D is unclear. V was clipped by 4 bases and J by 0 bases, with 7 bases between them. Germline values: CDR1 SNHLY, CDR2 FYNNEI. The CDR3 length is 14 residues. CDR3 sequence: CASSVWGSNQPQHF. Here the CDR3 DNA reads TGTGCCAGCAGTGTATGGGGTAGCAATCAGCCCCAGCATTTT. The variable domain in full, completed from reference TRBV2 and TRBJ1-5, reads EPEVTQTPSHQVTQMGQEVILRCVPISNHLYFYWYRQILGQKVEFLVSFYNNEISEKSEIFDDQFSVERPDGSNFTLKIRSTKLEDSAMYFCASSVWGSNQPQHFGDGTRLSIL.

The V and J genes are TRBV29-1 and TRBJ2-5; maybe TRBD1 (5 bases). This CDR3 is built from 14 residues. V was shortened by 1 base and J by 5 bases, with 14 bases between the two germline ends. Germline CDR1 is SQVTM and CDR2 is ANQGSEA. CDR3 nucleotide sequence: TGCAGCGTTGAAGCTCTCCAGGACACCGAGACCCAGTACTTC. Its protein is CSVEALQDTETQYF.

The chain carries TRBV30 and TRBJ2-5, with D tentatively TRBD2 (5 bases). The ends were cut back, 2 bases at V and 4 bases at J, with 11 bases in the middle. This CDR3 region has 13 residues. Per the germline V gene, CDR1 is GTSNPN and CDR2 is SVGIG (reference sequence). CDR3 loop: CAWSTVGAETQYF. DNA of the CDR3: TGTGCCTGGAGTACGGTGGGAGCAGAGACCCAGTACTTC.

This clone has more than one count but fewer than ten. The J gene is TRBJ2-2, the V gene TRBV6-5; D is possibly TRBD2 (6 bases). Trimming cost V 6 bases and J 4 bases, with 12 bases left between them. Germline V gene sequence: CDR1 MNHEY, CDR2 SVGAGI. CDR3 length: 14 amino acids. This chain's CDR3 is CASSAGLSTGELFF. The CDR3 DNA sequence: TGTGCCAGCAGCGCCGGACTATCCACCGGGGAGCTGTTTTTT.

CDR3 coding DNA: TGTGCCAGCAGCCTTAGTGGGACTAGCGGGAGGTACGAGCAGTACTTC. It specifies CASSLSGTSGRYEQYF. V is TRBV9 and J is TRBJ2-7; 15 bases align to TRBD2. V lost 4 bases to trimming and J lost 4 bases; unmatched junction nucleotides: 6. CDR3 size: 16 residues. Per the germline V gene, CDR1 is SGDLS and CDR2 is YYNGEE. Drawing the rest from reference TRBV9 and TRBJ2-7, the complete variable domain is DSGVTQTPKHLITATGQRVTLRCSPRSGDLSVYWYQQSLDQGLQFLIQYYNGEERAKGNILERFSAQQFPDLHSELNLSSLELGDSALYFCASSLSGTSGRYEQYFGPGTRLTVT.

This clone occurred once. The rearrangement links TRBV9 to TRBJ1-1; D perhaps matches TRBD1 (6 bases). The CDR3 covers 14 residues. CDR1 and CDR2 (germline): SGDLS, YYNGEE. V lost 0 bases and J 1 base, leaving 7 bases between the germline ends. Here the CDR3 reads CASSVEDRNTEAFF. The CDR3 region has the DNA TGTGCCAGCAGCGTAGAGGACAGGAACACTGAAGCTTTCTTT. Full variable domain (remainder filled in from reference TRBV9 and TRBJ1-1): DSGVTQTPKHLITATGQRVTLRCSPRSGDLSVYWYQQSLDQGLQFLIQYYNGEERAKGNILERFSAQQFPDLHSELNLSSLELGDSALYFCASSVEDRNTEAFFGQGTRLTVV.